The present entry profiles one T cell receptor beta chain with its context. Original data processing: Reference gene primer amplification gave estimated nucleated cell counts. TCRdb's copy holds only in-frame clones and misses some; the assay was immunoSEQ multiplex PCR. The DNA was the basis for D and trimming; V, J and clone size are from that table. The sample has some 150,000 clones, 80% to 85% seen once. The data were taken from a study of blood T cell repertoires in COVID-19. Germline CDR1 reads SGHRS; CDR2 reads YFSETQ. The CDR3 has 14 residues. V was clipped by 4 bases and J by 5 bases, with 12 bases between them.

The chain uses TRBV5-1 and TRBJ2-2; D may be TRBD2 (6 bases). The sequenced sample was peripheral blood. The receptor was isolated from a human donor in a cohort sampled during active COVID-19. CDR3 DNA sequence: TGCGCCAGCAGCCCCGGGGGATTAACCGGGGAGCTGTTTTTT. This sequence encodes CASSPGGLTGELFF.